The entry below gives a single TCR beta chain sequence along with its context. The antigen is unknown. This entry belongs to a study of CD8 T cells in ankylosing spondylitis. A single record per CDR3 protein comes from TCRdb applying MiXCR to the 5' RACE reads. The sample consists of under 250,000 distinct CDR3 sequences, under 35% of them appearing once. Study-level findings and limits: As reported, disease-linked clones showed significant enrichment in matched ankylosing spondylitis synovial fluid.

V lost 3 bases, J lost 2 bases, and 14 bases lay in between. Per the germline V gene, CDR1 is DFQATT and CDR2 is SNEGSKA (reference sequence). The CDR3 extends over 15 amino acids. The sequence was obtained from a male donor with ankylosing spondylitis or in good health (not recorded which). The chain links TRBV20-1 to TRBJ2-1; perhaps TRBD2 as D (6 bases). Source material: blood, either unsorted or a sorted T cell fraction (not recorded which). The CDR3 DNA follows: TGCAGTGCTAGGCCAGCCCGGGGGACCTACAATGAGCAGTTCTTC. Protein sequence: CSARPARGTYNEQFF.